The clone carrying this TCR beta chain showed up just once. Germline V gives CDR1 SGHRS, CDR2 YFSETQ. CDR3 size: 16 residues. V lost 0 bases and J 3 bases, leaving 12 bases between the germline ends. Repertoires were generated with immunoSEQ multiplex PCR, while TCRdb's copy carries only in-frame clones and drops some. The table lists tens of thousands of clones, nearly 98% of them singletons. This sample stems from a study of technical replicates of blood from a few donors. This sequence originates from a human donor in good health. Sequencing was performed on T cells isolated from PBMCs. The gene calls are TRBV5-1 and TRBJ2-2; D ambiguous. CDR3 amino acids: CASSLVQSIDTGELFF. CDR3 bases: TGCGCCAGCAGCTTGGTACAGTCTATTGACACCGGGGAGCTGTTTTTT.